This is a list of T cell receptor beta chains from one sample in a study of blood T cell repertoires in COVID-19. The method was immunoSEQ multiplex PCR; TCRdb's version includes in-frame clones alone and lacks a portion of them. The sample includes 200,000 to 300,000 clones, 80% to 90% of them seen just once. Sequencing was carried out using peripheral blood. Receptors were obtained from a woman of 80 years or more with COVID-19, enrolled during active disease. Both conserved end residues are part of each CDR3. D genes are given only for firm matches. Clone size is given for some rows only: seen once, a few or many times, or a class if the clone is expanded.

V gene,clone size,J gene,D gene,CDR3 protein,CDR3 DNA
TRBV7-6,-,TRBJ2-3,TRBD2,CASSPGLAGGYTQYF,TGTGCCAGCAGCCCGGGACTAGCGGGGGGTTATACGCAGTATTTT
TRBV11-2,-,TRBJ2-2,-,CASSGDNTNTGELFF,TGTGCCAGCAGCGGGGACAATACGAACACCGGGGAGCTGTTTTTT
TRBV24-1,-,TRBJ2-1,TRBD2,CATSDGGGREQFF,TGTGCCACCAGTGACGGCGGGGGGCGTGAGCAGTTCTTC
TRBV2,-,TRBJ1-2,-,CASSVGIDLHYTF,TGTGCCAGCAGTGTCGGGATAGACTTGCACTACACCTTC
TRBV4-1,few,TRBJ1-1,-,CASSPAQRLWHTEAFF,TGCGCCAGCAGCCCCGCCCAGAGGCTTTGGCACACTGAAGCTTTCTTT
TRBV30,-,TRBJ2-6,TRBD1,CAWSPRQGIVAGANVLTF,TGTGCCTGGAGTCCTCGACAGGGCATAGTAGCTGGGGCCAACGTCCTGACTTTC
TRBV5-6,-,TRBJ1-1,TRBD1,CASSLEQGAQNTEAFF,TGTGCCAGCAGCTTGGAACAGGGGGCGCAAAACACTGAAGCTTTCTTT
TRBV29-1,-,TRBJ1-2,-,CSVVRGNYGYTF,TGCAGCGTTGTACGGGGAAACTATGGCTACACCTTC
TRBV5-1,-,TRBJ1-2,-,CASSPSGNYGYTF,TGCGCCAGCTCCCCGTCAGGAAACTATGGCTACACCTTC
TRBV28,-,TRBJ2-1,-,CASSFGTSSYNEQFF,TGTGCCAGCAGTTTTGGGACTTCTTCCTACAATGAGCAGTTCTTC
TRBV7-3,-,TRBJ1-1,-,CASSLTAGMGTEAFF,TGTGCCAGCAGCTTAACGGCGGGAATGGGCACTGAAGCTTTCTTT
TRBV6-4,many,TRBJ2-7,TRBD1,CASSDRARGQGAYVREQYF,TGTGCCAGCAGCGACCGGGCTCGTGGACAGGGGGCGTACGTCCGCGAGCAGTACTTC
TRBV5-1,once,TRBJ2-1,TRBD1,CASSLEGTGNEQFF,TGCGCCAGCAGCTTGGAGGGGACAGGCAATGAGCAGTTCTTC
TRBV28,-,TRBJ1-1,-,CASSPTRNTEAFF,TGTGCCAGCAGTCCGACTAGGAACACTGAAGCTTTCTTT
TRBV7-9,-,TRBJ2-1,TRBD1,CASSIDRGYEQFF,TGTGCCAGCAGCATTGACAGGGGCTATGAGCAGTTCTTC
TRBV5-1,few,TRBJ1-1,-,CASSLAPGSMNTEAFF,TGCGCCAGCAGCTTGGCCCCAGGATCCATGAACACTGAAGCTTTCTTT
TRBV21-1,-,TRBJ1-2,-,CASSKDHWNTGGAPLDGYTF,TGTGCCAGCAGCAAAGACCACTGGAACACGGGGGGCGCACCGTTGGATGGCTACACCTTC
TRBV27,-,TRBJ1-2,-,CASKRTGIYGYTF,TGTGCCAGCAAACGGACGGGGATCTATGGCTACACCTTC
TRBV14,few,TRBJ1-1,-,CASSQGFDRLPFF,TGTGCCAGCAGCCAAGGGTTCGACAGGCTGCCTTTCTTT
TRBV10-3,-,TRBJ1-1,TRBD1,CAIKGAEGNTEAFF,TGTGCCATCAAGGGGGCGGAGGGTAACACTGAAGCTTTCTTT
TRBV18,-,TRBJ1-6,-,CASSPRESSYNSPLHF,TGTGCCAGCTCACCACGGGAGAGCTCCTATAATTCACCCCTCCACTTT
TRBV5-4,-,TRBJ2-4,-,CASSLWERGNIQYF,TGTGCCAGCAGTCTATGGGAGAGAGGAAACATTCAGTACTTC
TRBV4-1,once,TRBJ1-2,-,CASSQAGGVPRGYTF,TGCGCCAGCAGCCAAGCGGGGGGGGTCCCTCGGGGCTACACCTTC
TRBV5-1,-,TRBJ2-7,TRBD1,CASSSTGGPVHEQYF,TGCGCCAGCAGCTCGACAGGGGGGCCAGTCCACGAGCAGTACTTC
TRBV15,-,TRBJ1-2,-,CATSREGQAGNYGYTF,TGTGCCACCAGCAGAGAAGGACAAGCAGGGAACTATGGCTACACCTTC
TRBV5-1,-,TRBJ1-1,TRBD1,CASSQTGQVEAFF,TGCGCCAGCAGCCAGACCGGACAGGTTGAAGCTTTCTTT
TRBV3-1/TRBV3-2,-,TRBJ1-1,TRBD1,CASSQQGATEAFF,TGTGCCAGCAGCCAACAGGGGGCCACTGAAGCTTTCTTT
TRBV10-2,-,TRBJ2-7,TRBD2,CASSDKAGGVYEQYF,TGCGCCAGCAGTGATAAAGCGGGGGGGGTCTACGAGCAGTACTTC
TRBV12-3/TRBV12-4,-,TRBJ1-2,-,CASSPTGSYGYTF,TGTGCCAGCAGCCCGACAGGCTCCTATGGCTACACCTTC
TRBV5-8,-,TRBJ1-4,-,CASSRRLRDEKLFF,TGTGCCAGCAGCCGGCGTTTGAGGGATGAAAAACTGTTTTTT
TRBV5-1,-,TRBJ2-5,TRBD2,CASSFRLAGAKETQYF,TGCGCCAGCAGCTTCCGACTAGCGGGGGCCAAAGAGACCCAGTACTTC
TRBV29-1,-,TRBJ1-2,-,CSVERSTGYGYTF,TGCAGCGTTGAACGGTCCACTGGCTATGGCTACACCTTC
TRBV9,few,TRBJ1-5,-,CASSAAGGGNQPQHF,TGTGCCAGCAGCGCCGCCGGGGGAGGCAATCAGCCCCAGCATTTT
TRBV7-8,once,TRBJ2-7,-,CASRKGAYEQYF,TGTGCCAGCAGAAAGGGGGCCTACGAGCAGTACTTC
TRBV6-5,-,TRBJ2-7,TRBD1,CASKRDRGHYEQYF,TGTGCCAGCAAGAGGGACAGGGGGCACTACGAGCAGTACTTC
TRBV7-3,-,TRBJ2-2,TRBD2,CASSLTSGANTGELFF,TGTGCCAGCAGCCTCACTAGCGGGGCCAACACCGGGGAGCTGTTTTTT
TRBV6-5,-,TRBJ2-7,-,CASSSNRVYEQYF,TGTGCCAGCAGTTCCAACAGGGTCTACGAGCAGTACTTC
TRBV5-1,-,TRBJ1-6,TRBD1,CASSLGRDRNNSPLHF,TGCGCCAGCAGCCTGGGAAGGGACAGGAATAATTCACCCCTCCACTTT
TRBV28,-,TRBJ1-5,TRBD1,CASSLGGTGGQPQHF,TGTGCCAGCAGCCTCGGGGGGACAGGCGGGCAGCCCCAGCATTTT
TRBV5-5,-,TRBJ1-5,TRBD1,CASSSQFQGVNQPQHF,TGTGCCAGCAGCTCACAATTCCAGGGGGTCAATCAGCCCCAGCATTTT
TRBV5-4,-,TRBJ1-6,-,CASSSSGARSSPLHF,TGTGCCAGCAGCTCATCAGGGGCCCGAAGTTCACCCCTCCACTTT
TRBV5-6,-,TRBJ1-2,TRBD1,CASSLWTGEDGYTF,TGTGCCAGCAGCCTGTGGACAGGGGAGGACGGCTACACCTTC
TRBV28,-,TRBJ1-5,TRBD1,CASSDRGSSQPQHF,TGTGCCAGCAGTGACAGGGGTTCCTCTCAGCCCCAGCATTTT
TRBV18,-,TRBJ1-1,-,CASSHTGEAFF,TGTGCCAGCTCACATACGGGTGAAGCTTTCTTT
TRBV3-1/TRBV3-2,-,TRBJ2-2,-,CASSQGPVNTGELFF,TGTGCCAGCAGCCAGGGGCCTGTGAACACCGGGGAGCTGTTTTTT
TRBV19,many,TRBJ2-5,-,CASSPLFLRAYQETQYF,TGTGCCAGTAGCCCCCTGTTTTTGAGGGCCTACCAAGAGACCCAGTACTTC
TRBV18,-,TRBJ2-1,TRBD2,CASSSELAGGDNEQFF,TGTGCCAGCTCCTCAGAACTAGCGGGGGGGGACAATGAGCAGTTCTTC
TRBV7-2,-,TRBJ2-4,-,CASSLSLLAAKNIQYF,TGTGCCAGCAGCTTGTCCCTTTTGGCAGCCAAAAACATTCAGTACTTC
TRBV6-2/TRBV6-3,-,TRBJ1-5,TRBD1,CASSYGGTGNQPQHF,TGTGCCAGCAGTTACGGAGGGACAGGGAATCAGCCCCAGCATTTT
TRBV2,-,TRBJ1-6,TRBD1,CASSGGQGNNSPLHF,TGTGCCAGCAGTGGCGGACAGGGTAATAATTCACCCCTCCACTTT
TRBV19,-,TRBJ2-6,TRBD1,CASSTDRAGANVLTF,TGTGCCAGTAGTACCGACAGGGCTGGGGCCAACGTCCTGACTTTC
TRBV7-9,-,TRBJ1-1,TRBD1,CASSLRQGMNTEAFF,TGTGCCAGCAGCCTCCGACAGGGGATGAACACTGAAGCTTTCTTT
TRBV21-1,-,TRBJ2-3,-,CASSIRTDHNQDTQYF,TGTGCCAGCAGCATTCGGACAGACCACAATCAAGATACGCAGTATTTT
TRBV7-8,few,TRBJ1-2,-,CASSPPGRSYGYTF,TGTGCCAGCAGCCCCCCAGGCAGATCCTATGGCTACACCTTC
TRBV5-1,-,TRBJ2-1,TRBD2,CASSFGAGEGYNEQFF,TGCGCCAGCAGCTTTGGAGCGGGAGAAGGGTACAATGAGCAGTTCTTC
TRBV6-2/TRBV6-3,-,TRBJ2-3,-,CASSYEEGRKNTDTQYF,TGTGCCAGCAGTTACGAGGAAGGAAGAAAGAACACAGATACGCAGTATTTT
TRBV5-1,once,TRBJ1-1,-,CASSLVAGNTEAFF,TGCGCCAGCAGCTTGGTGGCGGGAAACACTGAAGCTTTCTTT
TRBV18,-,TRBJ1-2,TRBD1,CASSPRDRINYGYTF,TGTGCCAGCTCACCACGGGACAGGATTAACTATGGCTACACCTTC